This passage covers 26 T cell receptor beta chains from one sample sequenced in a study of blood T cell repertoires in COVID-19. Assay: immunoSEQ multiplex PCR; the TCRdb copy retains only in-frame clones and omits some. The table shows some 30,000 clones, with roughly 90% occurring only once. Sequencing was done on a sample of peripheral blood. These receptors were collected from a man in his sixties or seventies with active or convalescent COVID-19.

The chain carries TRBV5-6 and TRBJ1-1; TRBD1 matches at 9 bases. Germline V CDR1 and CDR2: SGHDT, YYEEEE. Unmatched junction bases numbered 4, after V lost 1 base and J lost 3 bases. The CDR3 is 15 residues long. Written as DNA, the CDR3 is TGTGCCAGCAGCTTGATGGGACAGGGTGACACTGAAGCTTTCTTT. The encoded protein is CASSLMGQGDTEAFF. Drawing the rest from reference TRBV5-6 and TRBJ1-1, the complete variable domain is DAGVTQSPTHLIKTRGQQVTLRCSPKSGHDTVSWYQQALGQGPQFIFQYYEEEERQRGNFPDRFSGHQFPNYSSELNVNALLLGDSALYLCASSLMGQGDTEAFFGQGTRLTVV.

The chain uses TRBV7-9 and TRBJ2-3; 16 bases align to TRBD2. Trimming removed 3 bases from V and 4 bases from J; junction bases left unmatched: 10. The CDR3 totals 19 residues. Looked up from germline, CDR1 is SEHNR and CDR2 is FQNEAQ (reference sequence). CDR3 amino acids: CASSLGLAGGQLLADTQYF. The CDR3 coding sequence is TGTGCCAGCAGCTTGGGACTAGCGGGGGGGCAATTGCTCGCAGATACGCAGTATTTT.

The genes are TRBV6-5 and TRBJ1-2, with D hard to call. V lost 0 bases, J lost 6 bases, and 11 bases lay in between. The CDR3 loop spans 14 amino acids. Germline V gene data show CDR1 as MNHEY and CDR2 as SVGAGI. DNA of the CDR3: TGTGCCAGCAGTTACTCATCTAGGGAGGATGGCTACACCTTC. Amino acid sequence: CASSYSSREDGYTF.

CDR3 loop: CASSQDVTGTPGNTIYF. The CDR3 nucleotides read TGTGCCAGCAGCCAAGACGTGACCGGGACACCTGGAAACACCATATATTTT. The V call is TRBV3-1 (or the pseudogene TRBV3-2), the J call TRBJ1-3; a weak D match, TRBD1 (6 bases). Germline V CDR1 and CDR2: LGHDT, YNNKEL (reference sequence). This CDR3 has 17 residues. V was cut by 0 bases and J by 2 bases, with 14 bases left in between.

The rearrangement uses TRBV27 and TRBJ1-2, with a weak D call TRBD1 (5 bases). Germline V gene data show CDR1 as MNHEY and CDR2 as SMNVEV (reference sequence). The CDR3 has 11 residues. Trimming removed 2 bases from V and 9 bases from J, with 7 bases in between. The CDR3 reads CASSLRQRYTF. The CDR3 region has the DNA TGTGCCAGCAGTTTACGACAGCGCTACACCTTC.

This CDR3 reads CASSPDRGQGAFF. For the CDR3, the DNA is TGTGCCAGCAGCCCAGACAGGGGGCAGGGCGCTTTCTTT. V gene TRBV3-1 (or the pseudogene TRBV3-2) combines with J gene TRBJ1-1, with TRBD1 matching over 10 bases. The trim removed 4 bases at V and 11 bases at J, leaving 7 bases unmatched. The CDR3 length is 13 residues. CDR1 and CDR2 from the germline V gene are LGHDT and YNNKEL (reference sequence).

The V gene is TRBV19, the J gene TRBJ1-1; TRBD1 might be the D (6 bases). There are 14 residues in the CDR3. V was shortened by 5 bases and J by 2 bases, with 12 bases between the two germline ends. Germline-derived CDR1 and CDR2 are LNHDA and SQIVND (reference sequence). CDR3 sequence (DNA): TGTGCCAGTAGTTGGACAGATCTAAACACTGAAGCTTTCTTT. It specifies CASSWTDLNTEAFF.

The chain's CDR3 is CASSLRASGGLRSTDTQYF. The CDR3, as DNA: TGTGCCAGCAGCTTAAGGGCTAGCGGGGGACTACGCAGCACAGATACGCAGTATTTT. The rearrangement links TRBV7-2 to TRBJ2-3, with 10 nucleotides matching TRBD2. The V gene's germline CDR1 is SGHTA and CDR2 FQGNSA. The CDR3 covers 19 residues. The ends lost 2 bases at V and 0 bases at J; junction bases unmatched: 11.

The chain has TRBV5-8 and TRBJ1-5; 10 bases match TRBD1. The J segment lost 7 bases and the V segment lost 5 bases, leaving 9 bases of the junction unmatched. CDR1 and CDR2 from the germline V gene are SGHTS and YDEGEE. The CDR3 sequence is 15 residues long. The CDR3 spells CASRPTDRGHQPQHF. The CDR3 region has the DNA TGTGCCAGCAGGCCGACCGACAGGGGGCACCAGCCCCAGCATTTT.

The genes are TRBV28 and TRBJ2-1; TRBD2 aligns across 8 bases. In germline, CDR1 is MDHEN, CDR2 SYDVKM. CDR3 size: 14 residues. The junction had 11 bases not matched to a gene; V was cut back by 7 bases and J by 9 bases. CDR3 loop: CASTSGGPRGEQFF. CDR3 in DNA: TGTGCCAGCACTTCGGGGGGGCCAAGGGGTGAGCAGTTCTTC.

The chain uses TRBV30 and TRBJ1-2, with D hard to call. Looked up from germline, CDR1 is GTSNPN and CDR2 is SVGIG (reference sequence). The CDR3 contains 13 residues. V was shortened by 0 bases and J by 3 bases, with 8 bases between the two germline ends. The CDR3 sequence: CAWSVADYYGYTF. As DNA, the CDR3 is TGTGCCTGGAGTGTTGCGGATTACTATGGCTACACCTTC.

The chain carries TRBV5-1 and TRBJ2-1; D remains ambiguous. Germline CDR1 reads SGHRS; CDR2 reads YFSETQ. V was clipped by 4 bases and J by 0 bases, with 8 bases between them. The length of the CDR3 is 14 residues. The chain's CDR3 is CASSTESSYNEQFF. DNA of the CDR3: TGCGCCAGCAGCACAGAAAGCTCCTACAATGAGCAGTTCTTC.

V and J are TRBV5-6 and TRBJ1-1; D possibly corresponds to TRBD1 (5 bases). V was shortened by 3 bases and J by 10 bases, with 10 bases between the two germline ends. Germline CDR1 and CDR2: SGHDT and YYEEEE. This CDR3 contains 11 residues. This chain's CDR3 is CASSSGDLAFF. CDR3 sequence (DNA): TGTGCCAGCAGCTCGGGGGACTTAGCTTTCTTT.

This chain joins TRBV27 and TRBJ2-5; 9 nucleotides match TRBD1. The CDR3 runs to 15 residues. Germline-derived CDR1 and CDR2 are MNHEY and SMNVEV (reference sequence). V trimming: 5 bases; J trimming: 5 bases; junction bases outside the gene matches: 9. The CDR3 DNA follows: TGTGCCAGCAGTCCCCAACAGGGGGCGCGGGAGACCCAGTACTTC. Translation gives CASSPQQGARETQYF.

V is TRBV27 and J is TRBJ2-4, with TRBD1 matching 7 bases. Germline CDR1 reads MNHEY; CDR2 reads SMNVEV (reference sequence). V was clipped by 3 bases and J by 3 bases; unmatched bases: 8. The length of the CDR3 is 16 residues. The CDR3: CASSLSGGWGKNIQYF. CDR3 sequence (DNA): TGTGCCAGCAGTTTGTCAGGGGGTTGGGGCAAAAACATTCAGTACTTC.

This sequence joins TRBV11-1 and TRBJ1-2, with a possible D match to TRBD1 (6 bases). V lost 3 bases and J 3 bases, leaving 8 bases between the germline ends. The CDR3 loop spans 13 amino acids. Germline loops: CDR1 SGHAT, CDR2 FQDESV (reference sequence). The CDR3 loop is CASSLNRDYGYTF. The CDR3 bases are TGTGCCAGCAGCTTGAACAGGGACTATGGCTACACCTTC.

This clone was recorded only once. J is TRBJ1-5 and V is TRBV19, with 9 positions matching TRBD1. CDR3 length: 16 residues. Germline CDR1 LNHDA, CDR2 SQIVND (reference sequence). After removal of 5 bases from V and 5 bases from J, the junction contained 10 bases not matched to a gene. CDR3 protein: CASSAPGQGGHQPQHF. CDR3 nucleotides: TGTGCCAGTAGTGCACCGGGACAGGGCGGCCATCAGCCCCAGCATTTT.

The chain carries TRBV19 and TRBJ2-4, with 12 positions matching TRBD2. V dropped 4 bases and J dropped 1; count of bases not matched to a gene: 11. CDR1 and CDR2 (germline): LNHDA, SQIVND (reference sequence). CDR3 length: 19 amino acids. CDR3 nucleotides: TGTGCCAGTAGTAGGGGGGGACTAGCGGGTACATCGGCCAAAAACATTCAGTACTTC. Protein: CASSRGGLAGTSAKNIQYF.

Sample share makes this clone medium-sized. The genes are TRBV2 and TRBJ2-7, with D perhaps TRBD2 (7 bases). The CDR3 has 13 residues. The V and J ends lost 6 bases and 6 bases respectively, with 15 bases between them. From germline, CDR1 is SNHLY and CDR2 FYNNEI. The CDR3 spells CASRTHREGEQYV. The CDR3 DNA reads TGTGCCAGCAGAACCCACAGGGAGGGCGAGCAGTACGTC.

This clone was seen just once. The J gene is TRBJ2-5, the V gene TRBV7-3, with TRBD1 matching over 11 bases. V shed 5 bases and J 5 bases; nucleotides not matched to a gene: 10. CDR1 is SGHTA, CDR2 FQGTGA, per germline. The length of the CDR3 is 16 residues. CDR3: CASSPTGTGGGETQYF. In nucleotides, the CDR3 is TGTGCCAGCAGCCCGACCGGGACAGGGGGTGGGGAGACCCAGTACTTC.

This chain uses TRBV30 with TRBJ1-2; the D is unclear. This CDR3 has 12 amino acids. Trimming stripped 3 bases from V and 4 bases from J, with 9 bases between. Looked up from germline, CDR1 is GTSNPN and CDR2 is SVGIG (reference sequence). The DNA of the CDR3 is TGTGCCTGGAGAAGCGGAGGCTATGGCTACACCTTC. Its protein product is CAWRSGGYGYTF.

The chain joins TRBV28 to TRBJ1-2; D gene unclear. CDR1 is MDHEN, CDR2 SYDVKM, per germline. The CDR3 totals 10 residues. V was shortened by 10 bases and J by 3 bases, with 6 bases between the two germline ends. CDR3 sequence (DNA): TGTGCCACCTCCTACTATGGCTACACCTTC. Protein: CATSYYGYTF.

This clone was detected only once. The chain uses TRBV7-2 and TRBJ1-4; a weak D match, TRBD1 (5 bases). Germline CDR1 SGHTA, CDR2 FQGNSA. The CDR3 spans 14 residues. The V end was cut by 5 bases, the J end by 0 bases, with 7 bases between. CDR3 residues: CASSQTATNEKLFF. CDR3 DNA: TGTGCCAGCAGCCAGACAGCAACTAATGAAAAACTGTTTTTT.

CDR3 loop: CASKRGETQYF. As DNA, the CDR3 is TGTGCCAGCAAACGGGGAGAGACCCAGTACTTC. This chain joins TRBV7-8 and TRBJ2-5; a weak D match, TRBD2 (5 bases). The CDR3 contains 11 residues. Deletions cut 7 bases from V and 4 bases from J, with 7 bases between. Germline V gene lookup returns CDR1 SGHVS and CDR2 FQNEAQ.

The chain joins TRBV2 to TRBJ2-7, with 7 positions matching TRBD1. J gave up 2 bases and V 6 bases, and 7 bases lay outside the gene matches. The CDR3 is 14 amino acids. Germline V gene sequence: CDR1 SNHLY, CDR2 FYNNEI. CDR3 bases: TGTGCCAGCAGCGATCCGGGACAGACCTACGAGCAGTACGTC. This translates into CASSDPGQTYEQYV.

This sequence joins TRBV6-1 and TRBJ1-1, with TRBD1 matching 8 bases. CDR3 length equals 15 residues. The V gene's germline CDR1 is MNHNS and CDR2 SASEGT. The junction had 9 bases not matched to a gene; V was cut back by 3 bases and J by 6 bases. CDR3 amino acids: CASSDGIQGAPEAFF. CDR3 coding DNA: TGTGCCAGCAGTGATGGGATTCAGGGGGCCCCTGAAGCTTTCTTT.